This TCR beta chain comes out of a study of somatic mutations in cytotoxic T cells in rheumatoid arthritis. The study, taken as a whole, reports: The antigen targets of the expanded CD8+ clones were unknown.

As to this clone: Its antigen is not known.

Data came from immunoSEQ multiplex PCR; TCRdb stores just in-frame clones and leaves some out. The repertoire holds 3,500 to 5,000 clones, with about 89% as singletons. The CDR3 totals 13 residues. Germline CDR1 is SGHRS and CDR2 is YFSETQ. V dropped 5 bases and J dropped 1 base, with 9 bases sitting between them. The chain combines TRBV5-1 with TRBJ1-1, with a tentative D call TRBD1 (5 bases). Sequencing was performed on CD8+ T cells sorted from blood. The receptor was isolated from a woman in her 70s with rheumatoid arthritis. The CDR3 is CASRSGGNTEAFF. DNA for the CDR3: TGCGCCAGCAGATCGGGGGGGAACACTGAAGCTTTCTTT. The full variable domain, its missing parts supplied by reference TRBV5-1 and TRBJ1-1, is KAGVTQTPRYLIKTRGQQVTLSCSPISGHRSVSWYQQTPGQGLQFLFEYFSETQRNKGNFPGRFSGRQFSNSRSEMNVSTLELGDSALYLCASRSGGNTEAFFGQGTRLTVV.